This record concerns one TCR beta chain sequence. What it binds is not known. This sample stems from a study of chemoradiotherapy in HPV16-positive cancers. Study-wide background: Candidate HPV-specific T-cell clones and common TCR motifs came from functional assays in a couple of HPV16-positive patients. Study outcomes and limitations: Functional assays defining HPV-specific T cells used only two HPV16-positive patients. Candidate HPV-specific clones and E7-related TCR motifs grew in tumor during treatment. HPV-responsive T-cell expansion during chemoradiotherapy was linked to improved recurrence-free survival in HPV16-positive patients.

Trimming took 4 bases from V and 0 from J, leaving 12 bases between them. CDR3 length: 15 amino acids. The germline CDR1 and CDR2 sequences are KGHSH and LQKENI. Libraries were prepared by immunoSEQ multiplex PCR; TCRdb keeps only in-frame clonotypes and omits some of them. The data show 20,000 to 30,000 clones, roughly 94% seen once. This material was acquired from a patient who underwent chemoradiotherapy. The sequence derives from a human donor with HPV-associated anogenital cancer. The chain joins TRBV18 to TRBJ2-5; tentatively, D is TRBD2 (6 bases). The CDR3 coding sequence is TGTGCCAGCTCACTGGGACTGGCTAACCAAGAGACCCAGTACTTC. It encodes CASSLGLANQETQYF.